A selection of T cell receptor beta chains follows, all from one sample in a study of breast tumors, draining lymph nodes, adjacent tissues. Each CDR3 protein gets one entry after TCRdb re-called the multiplex PCR reads with MiXCR. Here the sample spans about 200,000 distinct CDR3 sequences, approximately 33% being singletons. The sample consisted of axillary lymph node tissue. All receptors come from a female donor with breast cancer. Some clones in this sample may be carry-over from other donors' samples. Both conserved end residues are part of each CDR3. Fields, in order: V gene, D gene, clone size, J gene, CDR3 protein, CDR3 DNA. The D gene is left open where the match is weak. Some rows mark clone size as missing; the rest say once, few, many or name a class of expanded clone.

>TRBV2|TRBD2|many|TRBJ2-1
CASSEAVLAGGNEQFF
TGTGCCAGCAGTGAAGCTGTACTAGCGGGGGGAAATGAGCAGTTCTTC
>TRBV19|-|-|TRBJ2-7
CASSIGAGTDYEQYF
TGTGCCAGTAGTATAGGGGCCGGTACAGACTACGAGCAGTACTTC
>TRBV28|-|many|TRBJ2-1
CASSFPPSYNEQFF
TGTGCCAGCAGTTTTCCGCCCTCCTACAATGAGCAGTTCTTC
>TRBV20-1|-|many|TRBJ2-3
CSASNWGADTQYF
TGCAGTGCTAGCAACTGGGGGGCCGATACGCAGTATTTT
>TRBV20-1|-|-|TRBJ1-2
CSARDTGSNIYGYTF
TGCAGTGCTAGAGATACAGGCTCAAACATTTATGGCTACACCTTC
>TRBV7-6|-|many|TRBJ2-3
CASSFGTSRPRGRNTDTQYF
TGTGCCAGCAGCTTTGGAACGTCTCGGCCCCGTGGGAGAAACACAGATACGCAGTATTTT
>TRBV18|-|-|TRBJ2-7
CASSRTRDRLYEQYF
TGTGCTAGCTCACGTACACGGGACCGACTCTACGAGCAGTACTTC
>TRBV6-5|TRBD2|-|TRBJ2-7
CASSHSGPTSGGYEQYF
TGTGCCAGCAGTCACTCTGGTCCGACTAGCGGGGGCTACGAGCAGTACTTC
>TRBV14|-|many|TRBJ1-4
CASSHARGWGEKLFF
TGTGCCAGCAGCCACGCGAGAGGGTGGGGTGAAAAACTGTTTTTT
>TRBV6-2/TRBV6-3|-|many|TRBJ2-3
CASSYDSRGTNTDTQYF
TGTGCCAGCAGTTACGACTCTAGGGGGACCAACACAGATACGCAGTATTTT
>TRBV6-4|TRBD2|many|TRBJ2-1
CASTPRRGTSRISEQFF
TGTGCCAGCACCCCAAGGCGAGGGACTAGCAGGATCAGTGAGCAGTTCTTC
>TRBV6-1|-|many|TRBJ2-7
CASIGTWLGEQYF
TGTGCCAGCATAGGGACTTGGCTAGGAGAGCAGTACTTC
>TRBV25-1|-|many|TRBJ2-3
CASSEWGGQPTDTQYF
TGTGCCAGCAGTGAATGGGGGGGACAGCCTACAGATACGCAGTATTTT
>TRBV30|TRBD1|many|TRBJ1-5
CAWSDGTGGQPQHF
TGTGCCTGGAGTGATGGGACAGGCGGTCAGCCCCAGCATTTT
>TRBV4-1|TRBD1|many|TRBJ1-3
CASSLRTGDGNTIYF
TGCGCCAGCAGCCTCCGGACAGGGGATGGAAACACCATATATTTT
>TRBV9|TRBD2|many|TRBJ2-1
CASSFRTSGRAYDEQFF
TGTGCCAGCAGCTTCCGGACTAGCGGGAGGGCCTATGATGAGCAGTTCTTC
>TRBV28|TRBD2|many|TRBJ2-3
CASSLVAGGGTDTQYF
TGTGCCAGCAGTTTGGTAGCGGGAGGGGGGACAGATACGCAGTATTTT
>TRBV6-5|TRBD1|many|TRBJ2-7
CASTRQGDEQYF
TGTGCCAGCACGAGACAGGGGGATGAGCAGTACTTC
>TRBV12-3/TRBV12-4|TRBD1|-|TRBJ2-5
CASSRGTGGQETQYF
TGTGCCAGCAGCCGCGGGACAGGGGGTCAAGAGACCCAGTACTTC
>TRBV20-1|-|-|TRBJ1-5
CSAEQGRSQPQHF
TGCAGTGCTGAACAGGGAAGGTCTCAGCCCCAGCATTTT
>TRBV20-1|-|-|TRBJ2-1
CSATPGTSSYNEQFF
TGCAGTGCTACTCCCGGGACTTCCTCCTACAATGAGCAGTTCTTC
>TRBV6-2/TRBV6-3|TRBD1|many|TRBJ2-2
CASERGQGARGELFF
TGTGCCAGTGAGCGGGGACAGGGGGCAAGAGGGGAGCTGTTTTTT
>TRBV5-1|-|many|TRBJ2-6
CASSQDPSGANVLTF
TGCGCCAGCAGCCAGGATCCTTCTGGGGCCAACGTCCTGACTTTC
>TRBV20-1|-|-|TRBJ1-1
CSARDFKENTEAFF
TGCAGTGCTAGAGATTTTAAGGAGAACACTGAAGCTTTCTTT
>TRBV2|-|-|TRBJ2-5
CASSDRGKETQYF
TGTGCCAGCAGTGACAGGGGAAAGGAGACCCAGTACTTC
>TRBV25-1|-|-|TRBJ2-3
CASSEILGGARGTGTDTQYF
TGTGCCAGCAGTGAAATTTTGGGGGGCGCTAGGGGAACAGGCACAGATACGCAGTATTTT
>TRBV2|-|-|TRBJ2-5
CASGQRDNGGQETQYF
TGTGCCAGCGGTCAGAGGGATAACGGGGGCCAAGAGACCCAGTACTTC
>TRBV7-3|-|many|TRBJ1-5
CASSRSVGQPQHF
TGTGCCAGCAGCCGATCGGTTGGTCAGCCCCAGCATTTT
>TRBV18|-|few|TRBJ2-1
CASSQNRQKRNEQFF
TGTGCCAGCTCACAAAATCGACAGAAACGGAATGAGCAGTTCTTC
>TRBV7-9|-|many|TRBJ2-6
CASSLSSGANVLTF
TGTGCCAGCAGTTTAAGCTCTGGGGCCAACGTCCTGACTTTC
>TRBV2|-|many|TRBJ1-2
CASSEYGGQVNGYTF
TGTGCCAGCAGTGAATATGGGGGGCAAGTAAATGGCTACACCTTC
>TRBV4-3|-|many|TRBJ2-1
CASSQDPAWRGSYNEQFF
TGCGCCAGCAGCCAAGACCCCGCCTGGAGAGGATCTTACAATGAGCAGTTCTTC
>TRBV30|TRBD1|many|TRBJ1-5
CAWNGHGTGRNQPQHF
TGTGCCTGGAACGGACATGGGACAGGGCGAAATCAGCCCCAGCATTTT
>TRBV7-7|-|many|TRBJ2-1
CASSLGSGPQFF
TGTGCTAGCAGCTTAGGAAGTGGACCGCAGTTCTTC
>TRBV4-1|TRBD1|-|TRBJ2-5
CASSQERQGETQYF
TGCGCCAGCAGCCAAGAGCGACAGGGGGAGACCCAGTACTTC
>TRBV7-2|-|many|TRBJ2-3
CASSSDYLSTDTQYF
TGTGCCAGCAGCTCTGACTACCTAAGCACAGATACGCAGTATTTT
>TRBV5-1|-|-|TRBJ2-5
CASKGRRETQHF
TGCGCCAGCAAGGGGCGTAGAGAGACCCAGCACTTC
>TRBV5-1|-|many|TRBJ2-2
CASSVGHNTGELFF
TGCGCCAGCAGCGTAGGACACAACACCGGGGAGCTGTTTTTT
>TRBV12-3/TRBV12-4|TRBD1|many|TRBJ2-3
CASNMGQGGGDTQYF
TGTGCCAGCAATATGGGACAGGGAGGTGGAGATACGCAGTATTTT
>TRBV5-1|-|many|TRBJ2-3
CASSLEATNTDTQYF
TGCGCCAGCAGCTTGGAGGCTACCAACACAGATACGCAGTATTTT
>TRBV20-1|-|-|TRBJ2-1
CSASGMGNEQFF
TGCAGTGCTAGCGGGATGGGGAATGAGCAGTTCTTC
>TRBV7-9|-|many|TRBJ2-3
CASSLDGRGFITDTQYF
TGTGCCAGCAGCTTAGATGGGCGGGGATTTATCACAGATACGCAGTATTTT
>TRBV15|TRBD1|-|TRBJ1-4
CATSRDRQGAGLATNEKLFF
TGTGCCACCAGCAGAGACAGACAGGGGGCCGGGTTGGCAACTAATGAAAAACTGTTTTTT
>TRBV7-2|-|many|TRBJ2-1
CASSEYQGREQFF
TGTGCCAGCAGCGAATACCAGGGGCGGGAGCAGTTCTTC
>TRBV12-3/TRBV12-4|-|-|TRBJ1-1
CASSLQGLNTEAFF
TGTGCCAGCAGTTTACAGGGCCTGAACACTGAAGCTTTCTTT
>TRBV6-4|-|many|TRBJ1-2
CASSEAVLDYGYTF
TGTGCCAGCAGTGAGGCAGTATTGGACTATGGCTACACCTTC
>TRBV20-1|-|-|TRBJ1-1
CSATPGAWRTEASF
TGCAGTGCTACCCCGGGAGCCTGGCGAACTGAAGCTTCCTTT
>TRBV9|TRBD1|few|TRBJ1-3
CASSLGQGISGNTIYF
TGTGCCAGCAGCCTCGGACAGGGGATATCTGGAAACACCATATATTTT
>TRBV20-1|TRBD2|-|TRBJ2-7
CSAVSRLAGTYEQYF
TGCAGTGCTGTGAGTCGACTAGCGGGTACCTACGAGCAGTACTTC
>TRBV28|-|many|TRBJ1-3
CASSFHEEVGNTIYF
TGTGCCAGCAGTTTCCATGAAGAGGTTGGAAACACCATATATTTT
>TRBV11-2|TRBD1|-|TRBJ1-2
CASSPRQGTPTNYGYTF
TGTGCCAGCAGCCCCAGACAGGGGACCCCCACTAACTATGGCTACACCTTC
>TRBV20-1|-|few|TRBJ1-1
CSAQMGRWDAEAFF
TGCAGTGCTCAGATGGGGCGTTGGGACGCTGAAGCTTTCTTT
>TRBV6-5|-|many|TRBJ2-5
CASSYRGETQYF
TGTGCCAGCAGTTACAGGGGGGAGACCCAGTACTTC
>TRBV28|TRBD2|few|TRBJ2-7
CASSLLAGVSYEQYF
TGTGCCAGCAGCCTTCTAGCGGGAGTCTCCTACGAGCAGTACTTC
>TRBV24-1|TRBD2|-|TRBJ2-3
CATSDPLALAGADEQYF
TGTGCCACCAGTGATCCCCTTGCACTAGCGGGAGCGGATGAGCAGTATTTT
>TRBV20-1|-|many|TRBJ1-4
CSARDPGAGEKLFF
TGCAGTGCTAGAGATCCGGGGGCGGGTGAAAAACTGTTTTTT
>TRBV11-2|TRBD1|many|TRBJ1-5
CASSSQGARGQPQHF
TGTGCCAGCAGCTCACAGGGGGCGCGTGGTCAGCCCCAGCATTTT
>TRBV5-1|TRBD2|many|TRBJ2-3
CASSLELAGSTDTQYF
TGCGCCAGCAGCTTGGAATTAGCGGGGAGCACAGATACGCAGTATTTT
>TRBV20-1|TRBD1|-|TRBJ2-5
CSAQTGAYEQETQYF
TGCAGTGCTCAGACAGGGGCCTACGAGCAAGAGACCCAGTACTTC